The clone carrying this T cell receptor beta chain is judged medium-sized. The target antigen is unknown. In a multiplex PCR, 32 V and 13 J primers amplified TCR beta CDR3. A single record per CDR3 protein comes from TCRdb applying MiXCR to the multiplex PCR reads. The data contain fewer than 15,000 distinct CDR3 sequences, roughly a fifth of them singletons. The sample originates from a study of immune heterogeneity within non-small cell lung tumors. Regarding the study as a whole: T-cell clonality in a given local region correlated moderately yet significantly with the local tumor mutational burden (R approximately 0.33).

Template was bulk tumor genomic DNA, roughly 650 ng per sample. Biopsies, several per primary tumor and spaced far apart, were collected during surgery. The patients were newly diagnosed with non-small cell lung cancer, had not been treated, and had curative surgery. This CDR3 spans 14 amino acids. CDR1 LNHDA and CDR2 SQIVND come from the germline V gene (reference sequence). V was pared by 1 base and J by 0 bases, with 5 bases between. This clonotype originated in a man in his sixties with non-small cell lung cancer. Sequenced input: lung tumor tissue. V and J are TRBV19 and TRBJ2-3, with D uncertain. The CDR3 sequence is CASSIGGSTDTQYF. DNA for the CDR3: TGTGCCAGTAGTATAGGTGGGAGCACAGATACGCAGTATTTT.